Listed below are T cell receptor beta chains from one sample, sequenced in a study of PD-L1 blockade in urothelial cancer. Generated by immunoSEQ multiplex PCR, the TCRdb table keeps only in-frame clones and is missing some. The top ten clones hold more than 1.5% of a sample with 50,000 or so clones, about 85% of them seen once. The sequences come from PBMCs, collected around atezolizumab (anti-PD-L1) treatment. Receptor source: a man aged 50-60 years with urothelial cancer. CDR3s leave out the opening cysteine and the closing phenylalanine or tryptophan.

CDR3aa: ASSRREWNTGELF
v_gene: TRBV14
j_gene: TRBJ2-2

CDR3aa: ASSLGWQGVDEQY
v_gene: TRBV5-4
j_gene: TRBJ2-7

CDR3aa: ASRPSKTPNTEAF
v_gene: TRBV14
j_gene: TRBJ1-1

CDR3aa: ASRTGVTGNTIY
v_gene: TRBV19
j_gene: TRBJ1-3

CDR3aa: ASSEGFPNSYEQY
v_gene: TRBV6-1
j_gene: TRBJ2-7

CDR3aa: ASSPRQGGQDTEAF
v_gene: TRBV5-1
j_gene: TRBJ1-1

CDR3aa: ASSAPGGLVGYT
v_gene: TRBV25-1
j_gene: TRBJ1-2

CDR3aa: ASSLEGSTDTQY
v_gene: TRBV7-9
j_gene: TRBJ2-3

CDR3aa: ASSMGQGAWNEQF
v_gene: TRBV19
j_gene: TRBJ2-1

CDR3aa: ASSVDRRVASNQPQH
v_gene: TRBV19
j_gene: TRBJ1-5

CDR3aa: ASSYVAGTQETQY
v_gene: TRBV6-5
j_gene: TRBJ2-5

CDR3aa: ASSVDGGIAGVKDTQY
v_gene: TRBV9
j_gene: TRBJ2-3

CDR3aa: ASSSGTGDGYT
v_gene: TRBV5-1
j_gene: TRBJ1-2

CDR3aa: ASRTGGAGETQY
v_gene: TRBV6-1
j_gene: TRBJ2-5

CDR3aa: ASSLAGGQGRNYGYT
v_gene: TRBV7-2
j_gene: TRBJ1-2

CDR3aa: ASSSPRRTVDTEAF
v_gene: TRBV7-9
j_gene: TRBJ1-1

CDR3aa: ASSLAFGSHNEQF
v_gene: TRBV7-9
j_gene: TRBJ2-1

CDR3aa: ASSLVGQGGPYYGYT
v_gene: TRBV5-6
j_gene: TRBJ1-2

CDR3aa: ASSLTAVRGRDTIY
v_gene: TRBV5-8
j_gene: TRBJ1-3

CDR3aa: ASGMGGRGDTQY
v_gene: TRBV5-5
j_gene: TRBJ2-3

CDR3aa: ASKLVRYGYT
v_gene: TRBV19
j_gene: TRBJ1-2

CDR3aa: ASVDSDSISYEQY
v_gene: TRBV7-8
j_gene: TRBJ2-7

CDR3aa: ASSSRDSNYGYT
v_gene: TRBV27
j_gene: TRBJ1-2

CDR3aa: AWSVLRVPQETQY
v_gene: TRBV30
j_gene: TRBJ2-5

CDR3aa: ASSIDRGIGYGYT
v_gene: TRBV19
j_gene: TRBJ1-2

CDR3aa: ASSPEGGAFQEQY
v_gene: TRBV9
j_gene: TRBJ2-7

CDR3aa: ASSLGGQGSGELF
v_gene: TRBV5-8
j_gene: TRBJ2-2

CDR3aa: ASSLIGSRGEQY
v_gene: TRBV5-4
j_gene: TRBJ2-7

CDR3aa: ASSEAFGGVKETQY
v_gene: TRBV6-1
j_gene: TRBJ2-5

CDR3aa: ASSELGLAGAKRDEQF
v_gene: TRBV2
j_gene: TRBJ2-1

CDR3aa: ASSFGTEPGEQY
v_gene: TRBV7-2
j_gene: TRBJ2-7

CDR3aa: ASSFMGQGVTNEKLF
v_gene: TRBV27
j_gene: TRBJ1-4

CDR3aa: ATLGQATARGRGYT
v_gene: TRBV27
j_gene: TRBJ1-2

CDR3aa: ASSETSGNVETQY
v_gene: TRBV10-1
j_gene: TRBJ2-5

CDR3aa: ASSLVLRRDNQPQH
v_gene: TRBV28
j_gene: TRBJ1-5

CDR3aa: ASRPGTHTGANVLT
v_gene: TRBV27
j_gene: TRBJ2-6

CDR3aa: ASGTNYEQY
v_gene: TRBV28
j_gene: TRBJ2-7

CDR3aa: ASSSYSGTTQY
v_gene: TRBV6-5
j_gene: TRBJ2-3

CDR3aa: ASSSGQSNEKLF
v_gene: TRBV5-1
j_gene: TRBJ1-4

CDR3aa: ASSPRTSGRGELF
v_gene: TRBV7-9
j_gene: TRBJ2-2

CDR3aa: ASSYPQGQGYT
v_gene: TRBV6-5
j_gene: TRBJ1-2

CDR3aa: ASSFGPGGNYNEQF
v_gene: TRBV11-2
j_gene: TRBJ2-1

CDR3aa: ASSLASSGTFIQY
v_gene: TRBV5-6
j_gene: TRBJ2-4

CDR3aa: ATPGGETQY
v_gene: TRBV19
j_gene: TRBJ2-5

CDR3aa: ASSRTGGGNQPQH
v_gene: TRBV11-2
j_gene: TRBJ1-5

CDR3aa: ASSFGPVPSLGYT
v_gene: TRBV5-5
j_gene: TRBJ1-2

CDR3aa: ASSLERGREGYGTQY
v_gene: TRBV7-9
j_gene: TRBJ2-3

CDR3aa: ASTPLDSSYEQY
v_gene: TRBV11-2
j_gene: TRBJ2-7

CDR3aa: ASSETGHGYT
v_gene: TRBV6-4
j_gene: TRBJ1-2

CDR3aa: ASSRDRVAETQY
v_gene: TRBV6-5
j_gene: TRBJ2-5

CDR3aa: ASIRTSPNQDTQY
v_gene: TRBV7-9
j_gene: TRBJ2-3

CDR3aa: ASSSSGGGRFHNEQF
v_gene: TRBV7-3
j_gene: TRBJ2-1

CDR3aa: ASLGSYNSPLH
v_gene: TRBV6-1
j_gene: TRBJ1-6